This T cell receptor (beta chain) originates from a study of blood T cell dynamics during melanoma immunotherapy. About the study: Patients with metastatic melanoma got pembrolizumab or nivolumab-ipilimumab as first-line care. Study outcomes and limitations: Disease-control patients' PBMC repertoires became either more clonal or more diverse at W3.

Each bulk PBMC sample had roughly 400 ng DNA loaded. Method: immunoSEQ multiplex PCR; TCRdb's copy keeps in-frame clones and lacks some. Of roughly 5,000 clones in the sample, around 85% were seen once. This clone was counted a single time. What it binds is not known. Time point in this sample: pre-treatment baseline. The source of this sequence is a human donor with melanoma. Sample: blood, taken from a patient treated with checkpoint blockade.

CDR3 bases: TGCAGCGTTGATCAGGGCTCTGGGGCCAACGTCCTGACTTTC. Translating gives CSVDQGSGANVLTF. J is TRBJ2-6 and V is TRBV29-1; tentative D call: TRBD1 (5 bases). Looked up from germline, CDR1 is SQVTM and CDR2 is ANQGSEA. This CDR3 has 14 amino acids. V lost 3 bases and J 0 bases, leaving 6 bases between the germline ends.